Listed below are T cell receptor beta chains from one sample, sequenced in a study of T cells after yellow fever vaccination. Using its own MiXCR run on the 5' RACE reads, TCRdb lists one record per CDR3 protein. This sample has 500,000 to 650,000 distinct CDR3 sequences, with 17% found just once. The sample consisted of PBMCs, taken about 5 days after the first yellow fever vaccination. These TCRs come from a man aged 18 to 30 who received the YFV17D yellow fever vaccine. Both conserved end residues are trimmed from each CDR3.

TRBJ2-5,TRBV12-3/TRBV12-4,ASSLAAAFQETQY
TRBJ1-6,TRBV4-1,ASSQDTPYTYNSPLH
TRBJ2-5,TRBV11-2,ASSPSHPSSGEPQETQY
TRBJ1-1,TRBV6-1,ASKVGDTEAF
TRBJ2-3,TRBV6-5,ASSYDSGSTDTQY
TRBJ2-3,TRBV10-1,ASSESRVPPDTQY
TRBJ1-1,TRBV9,ASSPHSQPEAF
TRBJ2-3,TRBV6-5,ASSYSGGAQDTQY
TRBJ2-2,TRBV18,ASSPTPSLGGITGELF
TRBJ2-5,TRBV5-4,ASSLHKPGPPQETQY
TRBJ1-4,TRBV5-1,ASSLQRVENEKLF
TRBJ2-5,TRBV7-2,ASGEGQLRETQY
TRBJ2-1,TRBV5-1,ASSLSLAGGGEQF
TRBJ2-2,TRBV6-1,ASNLPGHQLPNTGELF
TRBJ2-4,TRBV5-6,ASSWSATGSRNIQY
TRBJ2-3,TRBV19,ASSIKQGPSLTDTQY
TRBJ2-1,TRBV28,ASTVGGARNEQF
TRBJ2-7,TRBV20-1,SASGGESIYEQY
TRBJ1-6,TRBV2,ANGPRSSTPLH
TRBJ2-3,TRBV7-9,ASSVSGGARTQY
TRBJ2-1,TRBV19,ASSILPGREQF
TRBJ2-2,TRBV6-5,ASSRPGELF
TRBJ2-3,TRBV7-3,ASSLAGGAPDTQY
TRBJ1-1,TRBV20-1,SAQVPGGTEAF
TRBJ2-4,TRBV12-3/TRBV12-4,TFSFPGAGGATKNIQY
TRBJ1-3,TRBV6-6,AGGTGSGNTIY
TRBJ2-7,TRBV5-1,ASSLGDSLSYEQY
TRBJ1-6,TRBV5-1,ASRLDPGGYNSPLH
TRBJ2-2,TRBV3-1,ASSQGPRAGELF
TRBJ2-5,TRBV10-3,AISGTGTGQETQY
TRBJ2-5,TRBV24-1,ATSDYQETQY
TRBJ2-7,TRBV7-9,ASSLGAGDTYEQY
TRBJ1-1,TRBV7-3,ASSPGTGPGTEAF
TRBJ2-1,TRBV10-3,AISNLRGGANEQF
TRBJ2-6,TRBV6-2/TRBV6-3,ASSYSMVSGANVLT
TRBJ2-6,TRBV19,ASSISLSGANVLT
TRBJ2-2,TRBV6-1,ASRKGARTGELF
TRBJ2-1,TRBV28,ATTSGGFNEQF
TRBJ1-1,TRBV9,ASSVEGGRGTEAF
TRBJ2-5,TRBV11-1,ASSPYPLREETQY
TRBJ2-1,TRBV9,ASSPTSGGAANEQF
TRBJ2-2,TRBV6-1,ASSGPAGGNTGELF
TRBJ2-3,TRBV5-1,ASSLGLAGVHTDTQY
TRBJ1-5,TRBV20-1,SAGSWDRGSNQPQH
TRBJ2-3,TRBV14,ASSRQGTDTQY
TRBJ2-4,TRBV29-1,SVERGKNIQY
TRBJ1-2,TRBV27,ASSPPTGGGYT